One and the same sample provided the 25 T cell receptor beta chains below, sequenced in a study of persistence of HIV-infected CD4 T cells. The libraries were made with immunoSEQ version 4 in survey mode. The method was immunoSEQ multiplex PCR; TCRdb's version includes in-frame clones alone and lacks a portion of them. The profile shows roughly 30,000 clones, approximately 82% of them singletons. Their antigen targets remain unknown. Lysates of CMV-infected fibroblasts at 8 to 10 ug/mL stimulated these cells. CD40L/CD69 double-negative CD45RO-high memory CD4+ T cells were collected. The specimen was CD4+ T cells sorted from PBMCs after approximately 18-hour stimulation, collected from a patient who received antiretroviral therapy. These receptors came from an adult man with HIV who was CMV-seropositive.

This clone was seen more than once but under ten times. The CDR3 spells CASSSMGLTYEQYF. In nucleotides, the CDR3 is TGCGCCAGCAGTTCAATGGGCCTGACCTACGAGCAGTACTTC. The chain is built from TRBV5-1 and TRBJ2-7, with no clear D. Germline lookup yields CDR1 SGHRS and CDR2 YFSETQ. Trimming took 5 bases from V and 2 from J, leaving 14 bases between them. The CDR3 contains 14 residues.

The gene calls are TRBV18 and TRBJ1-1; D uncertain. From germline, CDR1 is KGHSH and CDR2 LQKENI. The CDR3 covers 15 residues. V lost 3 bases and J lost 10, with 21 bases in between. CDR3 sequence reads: CASSPLEQIRGGAFF. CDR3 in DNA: TGTGCCAGCTCACCCCTCGAACAGATTCGAGGCGGAGCTTTCTTT.

The CDR3 here is CASSLSRLAGRQYF. CDR3 nucleotides: TGTGCCAGCAGCTTAAGTCGACTAGCGGGGCGGCAGTATTTT. The chain uses TRBV7-2 and TRBJ2-3; 11 nucleotides agree with TRBD2. The J segment lost 11 bases and the V segment lost 2 bases, leaving 6 bases of the junction unmatched. Germline V gene data show CDR1 as SGHTA and CDR2 as FQGNSA. This CDR3 comprises 14 residues.

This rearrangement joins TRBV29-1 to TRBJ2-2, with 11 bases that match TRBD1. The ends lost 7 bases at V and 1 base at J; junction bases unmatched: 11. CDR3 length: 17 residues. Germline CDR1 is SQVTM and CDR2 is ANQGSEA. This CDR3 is CSAGRDRGNLNTGELFF. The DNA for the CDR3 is TGCAGCGCGGGCCGGGACAGGGGGAACTTGAACACCGGGGAGCTGTTTTTT.

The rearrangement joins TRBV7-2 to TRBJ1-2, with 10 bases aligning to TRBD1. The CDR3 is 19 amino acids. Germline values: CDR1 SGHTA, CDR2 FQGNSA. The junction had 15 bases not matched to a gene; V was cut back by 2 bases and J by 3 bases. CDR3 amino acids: CASSLRNRFRQGADYGYTF. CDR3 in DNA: TGTGCCAGCAGCTTACGAAACCGCTTTCGACAGGGGGCGGACTATGGCTACACCTTC.

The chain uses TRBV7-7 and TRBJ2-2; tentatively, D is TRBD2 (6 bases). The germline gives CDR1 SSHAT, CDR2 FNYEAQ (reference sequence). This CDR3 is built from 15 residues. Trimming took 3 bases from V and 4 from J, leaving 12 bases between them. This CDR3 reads CASSLEGLGTGELFF. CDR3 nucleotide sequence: TGTGCCAGCAGCTTGGAGGGTTTGGGCACCGGGGAGCTGTTTTTT. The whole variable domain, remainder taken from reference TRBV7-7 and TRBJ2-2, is GAGVSQSPRYKVTKRGQDVTLRCDPISSHATLYWYQQALGQGPEFLTYFNYEAQPDKSGLPSDRFSAERPEGSISTLTIQRTEQRDSAMYRCASSLEGLGTGELFFGEGSRLTVL.

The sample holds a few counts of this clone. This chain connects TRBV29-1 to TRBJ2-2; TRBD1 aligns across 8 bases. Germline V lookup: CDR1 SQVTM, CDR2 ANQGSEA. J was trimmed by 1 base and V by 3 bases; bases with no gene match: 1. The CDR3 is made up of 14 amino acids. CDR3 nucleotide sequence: TGCAGCGTTGACAGGGGGCTGAACACCGGGGAGCTGTTTTTT. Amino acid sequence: CSVDRGLNTGELFF.

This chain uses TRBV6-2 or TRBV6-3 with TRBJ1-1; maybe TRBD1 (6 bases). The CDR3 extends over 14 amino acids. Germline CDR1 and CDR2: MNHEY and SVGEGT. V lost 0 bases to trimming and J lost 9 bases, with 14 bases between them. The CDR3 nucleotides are TGTGCCAGCAGTTACTCCCCTTACAGGGCCCAAGCTTTCTTT. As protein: CASSYSPYRAQAFF.

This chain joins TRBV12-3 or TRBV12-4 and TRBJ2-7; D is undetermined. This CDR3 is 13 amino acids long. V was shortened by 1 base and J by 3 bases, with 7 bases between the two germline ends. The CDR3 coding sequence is TGTGCCAGCAGTTTAGAACGGAGCTACGAGCAGTACTTC. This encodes CASSLERSYEQYF.

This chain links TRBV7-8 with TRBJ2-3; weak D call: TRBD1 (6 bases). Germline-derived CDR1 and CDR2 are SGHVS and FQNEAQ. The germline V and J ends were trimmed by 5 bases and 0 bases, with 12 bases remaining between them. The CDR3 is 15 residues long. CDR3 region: CASSQGTFSTDTQYF. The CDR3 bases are TGTGCCAGCAGCCAGGGGACATTTAGCACAGATACGCAGTATTTT.

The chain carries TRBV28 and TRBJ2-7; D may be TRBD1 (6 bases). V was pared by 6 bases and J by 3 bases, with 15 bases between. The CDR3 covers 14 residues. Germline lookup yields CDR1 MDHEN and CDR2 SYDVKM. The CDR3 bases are TGTGCCAGCAGGGTAGGGACATTCCGCTACGAGCAGTACTTC. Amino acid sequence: CASRVGTFRYEQYF.

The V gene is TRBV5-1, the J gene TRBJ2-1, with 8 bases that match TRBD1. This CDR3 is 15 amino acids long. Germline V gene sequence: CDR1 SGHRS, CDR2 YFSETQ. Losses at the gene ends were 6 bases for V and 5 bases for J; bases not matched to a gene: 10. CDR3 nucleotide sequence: TGCGCCAGCACCGTCGGGACAGGTCAAAACAATGAGCAGTTCTTC. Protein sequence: CASTVGTGQNNEQFF.

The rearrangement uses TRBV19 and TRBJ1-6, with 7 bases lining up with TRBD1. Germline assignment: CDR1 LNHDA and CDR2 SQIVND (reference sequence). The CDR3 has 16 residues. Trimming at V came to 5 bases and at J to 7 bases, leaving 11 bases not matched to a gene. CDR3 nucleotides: TGTGCCAGTAGTCGACAGGGCACCGAACGAAATTCACCCCTCCACTTT. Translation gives CASSRQGTERNSPLHF.

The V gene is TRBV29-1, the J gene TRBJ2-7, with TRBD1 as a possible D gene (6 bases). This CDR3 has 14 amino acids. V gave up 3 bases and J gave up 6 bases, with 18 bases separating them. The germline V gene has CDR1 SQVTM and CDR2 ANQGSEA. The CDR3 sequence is CSVEFQGLSGEQYF. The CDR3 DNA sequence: TGCAGCGTTGAGTTTCAGGGGCTGTCCGGCGAGCAGTACTTC.

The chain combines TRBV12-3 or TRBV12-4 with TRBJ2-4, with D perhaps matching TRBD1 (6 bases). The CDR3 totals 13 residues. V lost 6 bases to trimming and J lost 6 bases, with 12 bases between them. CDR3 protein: CASSTDRRNIQYF. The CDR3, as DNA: TGTGCCAGCAGCACGGACAGAAGAAACATTCAGTACTTC.

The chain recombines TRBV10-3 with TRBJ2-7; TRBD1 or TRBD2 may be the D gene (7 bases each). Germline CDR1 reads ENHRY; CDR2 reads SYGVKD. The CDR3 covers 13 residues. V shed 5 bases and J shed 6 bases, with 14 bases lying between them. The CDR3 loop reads CAISRQGGSEQYF. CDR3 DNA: TGTGCCATCAGTCGACAGGGAGGGTCCGAGCAGTACTTC.

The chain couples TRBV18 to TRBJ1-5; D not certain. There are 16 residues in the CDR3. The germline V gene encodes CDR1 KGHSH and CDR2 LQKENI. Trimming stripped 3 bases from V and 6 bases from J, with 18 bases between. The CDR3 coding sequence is TGTGCCAGCTCACCCGCCGTTGGTGGTTTCGGTCAGCCCCAGCATTTT. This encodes CASSPAVGGFGQPQHF.

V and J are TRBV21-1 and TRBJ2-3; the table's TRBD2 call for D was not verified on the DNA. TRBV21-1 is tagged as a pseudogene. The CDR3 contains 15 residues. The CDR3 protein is CASRDRGGVRDTQYF. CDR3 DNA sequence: TGTGCCAGCAGGGACCGCGGGGGCGTGCGGGATACGCAGTATTTT.

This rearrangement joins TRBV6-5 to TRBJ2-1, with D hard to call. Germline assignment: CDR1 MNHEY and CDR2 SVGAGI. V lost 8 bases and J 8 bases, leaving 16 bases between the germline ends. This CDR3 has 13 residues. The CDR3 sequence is CASLLTFLDEQFF. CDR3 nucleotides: TGTGCCAGCCTTCTAACCTTCTTGGATGAGCAGTTCTTC.

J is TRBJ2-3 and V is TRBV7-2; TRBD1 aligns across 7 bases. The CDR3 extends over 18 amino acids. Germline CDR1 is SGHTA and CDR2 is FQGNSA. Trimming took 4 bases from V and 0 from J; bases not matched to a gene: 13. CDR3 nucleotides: TGTGCCAGCAGCTCGGGACAGCAGATATTCCTAAGCACAGATACGCAGTATTTT. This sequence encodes CASSSGQQIFLSTDTQYF. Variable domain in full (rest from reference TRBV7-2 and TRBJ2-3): GAGVSQSPSNKVTEKGKDVELRCDPISGHTALYWYRQSLGQGLEFLIYFQGNSAPDKSGLPSDRFSAERTGGSVSTLTIQRTQQEDSAVYLCASSSGQQIFLSTDTQYFGPGTRLTVL.

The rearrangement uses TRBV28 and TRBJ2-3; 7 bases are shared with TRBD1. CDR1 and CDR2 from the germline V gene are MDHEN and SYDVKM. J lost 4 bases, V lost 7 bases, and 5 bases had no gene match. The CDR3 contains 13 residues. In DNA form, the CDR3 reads TGTGCCAGCAACCGACAGGGATCAGATACGCAGTATTTT. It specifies CASNRQGSDTQYF. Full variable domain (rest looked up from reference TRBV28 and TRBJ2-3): DVKVTQSSRYLVKRTGEKVFLECVQDMDHENMFWYRQDPGLGLRLIYFSYDVKMKEKGDIPEGYSVSREKKERFSLILESASTNQTSMYLCASNRQGSDTQYFGPGTRLTVL.

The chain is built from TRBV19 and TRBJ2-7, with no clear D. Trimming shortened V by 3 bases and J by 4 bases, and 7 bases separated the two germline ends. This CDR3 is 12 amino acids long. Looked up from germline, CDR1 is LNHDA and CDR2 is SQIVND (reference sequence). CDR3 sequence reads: CASSMWGYEQYF. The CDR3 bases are TGTGCCAGTAGTATGTGGGGATACGAGCAGTACTTC.

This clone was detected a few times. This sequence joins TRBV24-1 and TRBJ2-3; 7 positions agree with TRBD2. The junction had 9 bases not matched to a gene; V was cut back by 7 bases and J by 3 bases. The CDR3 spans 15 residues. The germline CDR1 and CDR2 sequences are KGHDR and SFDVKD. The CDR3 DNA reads TGTGCCACCAGGGGAGGGCGGGGGAGGACAGATACGCAGTATTTT. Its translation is CATRGGRGRTDTQYF.

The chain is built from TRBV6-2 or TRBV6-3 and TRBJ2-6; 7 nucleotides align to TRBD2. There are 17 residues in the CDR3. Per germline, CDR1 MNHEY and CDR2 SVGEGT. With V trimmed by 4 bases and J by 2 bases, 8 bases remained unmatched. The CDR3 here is CASSWGPGGTGANVLTF. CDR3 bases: TGTGCCAGCAGTTGGGGACCCGGGGGGACTGGGGCCAACGTCCTGACTTTC.

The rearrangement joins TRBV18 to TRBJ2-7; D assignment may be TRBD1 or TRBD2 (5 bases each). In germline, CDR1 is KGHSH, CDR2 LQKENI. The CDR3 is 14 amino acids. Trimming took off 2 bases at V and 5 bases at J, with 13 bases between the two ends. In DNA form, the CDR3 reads TGTGCCAGCTCACCAACCGGGGCTAATCACGAGCAGTACTTC. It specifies CASSPTGANHEQYF.